The 8 T cell receptor delta chains given below trace back to one sample, sequenced in a study of gamma delta lymphoproliferative disorders and STAT genes. The receptor sequences were amplified from genomic DNA of peripheral blood mononuclear cells. With CATT, TCRdb re-called clones from the multiplex PCR reads. The sample lists about 3,300 delta-chain clones; approximately 1.2% were seen once. The material sequenced was blood. These receptors originate from a human donor in good health.

With respect to this clone: TCRdb's protein for this DNA is that of a much larger clone and differs from the translation at residue 3, likely a read error; the protein shown is the DNA translation. The J gene is TRDJ1, the V gene TRDV2; 8 nucleotides agree with TRDD3. The CDR3 sequence is 19 residues long. Per germline, CDR1 GEAIGNYY and CDR2 EKD. The CDR3 loop reads CARDTVVAGGREYTDKLIF. As DNA, the CDR3 is TGTGCCCGTGACACCGTGGTGGCTGGGGGACGCGAGTACACCGATAAACTCATCTTT.

In its sample, this clone was seen a few times. TCRdb shows a much larger clone's protein in place of this DNA's translation, and the two differ at residue 6, likely through a read error; the protein shown is translated from the DNA. J is TRDJ1 and V is TRDV2; 7 bases are shared with TRDD3. CDR1 and CDR2 from the germline V gene are GEAIGNYY and EKD. V lost 0 bases and J lost 0; bases outside the gene matches: 9. The CDR3 length is 17 residues. The CDR3 reads CACDTAGDKSDTDKLIF. The CDR3 DNA reads as TGTGCCTGTGACACCGCTGGGGATAAGTCAGACACCGATAAACTCATCTTT.

Turning to this clone: This DNA's translation and the protein TCRdb lists, from a much larger clone, do not match at residue 7, likely due to a read error; the protein shown is translated from the DNA. The chain couples TRDV2 to TRDJ1, with D uncertain. This CDR3 has 16 residues. V lost 3 bases, J lost 0 bases, and 16 bases lay in between. Germline CDR1 and CDR2: GEAIGNYY and EKD. The CDR3 DNA reads TGTGCCTGTGACCCTCTGCGGAAAAGGGACACCGATAAACTCATCTTT. It is translated as CACDPLRKRDTDKLIF.

This clone showed up just a few times. This probably arose from a read error, given a far larger clone one base away. This CDR3 is also generated by other DNA sequences in the sample. V usage is TRDV2 and J usage is TRDJ1; D possibly corresponds to TRDD3 (6 bases). This CDR3 has 16 amino acids. Trimming removed 3 bases at V and 0 bases at J, with 16 bases between. The V gene's germline CDR1 is GEAIGNYY and CDR2 EKD. This chain's CDR3 is CACDPLGKRDTDKLIF. The CDR3 DNA is TGTGCCTGTGACCCCCTGGGGAAAAGGGACACCGATAAACTCATCTTT.

This clone was observed a few times. The V call is TRDV2, the J call TRDJ1; 13 bases map to TRDD3. The CDR3 is made up of 18 amino acids. CDR1 and CDR2 from the germline V gene are GEAIGNYY and EKD. V dropped 2 bases and J dropped 1; count of bases not matched to a gene: 9. As DNA, the CDR3 is TGTGCCTGTGACAATACTGGGGGATACGCAGGTTCCACCGATAAACTCATCTTT. It translates to CACDNTGGYAGSTDKLIF.

A note on this clone: A single base is all that separates this from a far larger clone, so a read error is likely. The same CDR3 can be traced to other DNA sequences in this sample. V gene TRDV2 combines with J gene TRDJ1; 10 bases line up with TRDD3. This CDR3 contains 17 residues. CDR1 and CDR2 from the germline V gene are GEAIGNYY and EKD. The CDR3 sequence: CACDTLLGDPYTDKLIF. The CDR3, as DNA: TGTGCCTGTGACACCCTACTGGGGGATCCGTACACCGATAAACTTATCTTT.

This clone was observed a few times. TCRdb pairs this DNA with a much larger clone's protein that differs at residue 5, likely a read error; the protein shown was translated from the DNA. V gene TRDV2 combines with J gene TRDJ1, with 8 bases that match TRDD3. CDR3 length: 16 amino acids. V lost 3 bases, J lost 1 base, and 9 bases stayed unmatched. The V gene's germline CDR1 is GEAIGNYY and CDR2 EKD. CDR3 nucleotide sequence: TGTGCCTGTGACGGCGTTGGGGGATCTTTCACCGATAAACTCATCTTT. This translates into CACDGVGGSFTDKLIF.

This clone was observed a few times. The mismatch at residue 18 between this DNA's translation and the TCRdb protein of a much larger clone likely reflects a read error; the protein shown is translated from the DNA. The chain employs TRDV2 and TRDJ1; D is perhaps TRDD3 (7 bases). Germline V lookup: CDR1 GEAIGNYY, CDR2 EKD. The CDR3 sequence is 20 residues long. The CDR3 sequence: CACDTVGPHPTGDSPDKFIF. The CDR3 DNA follows: TGTGCCTGTGACACCGTCGGGCCTCATCCTACTGGGGATAGTCCCGATAAATTCATCTTT.